The 7 T cell receptor beta chains presented below share a single source sample, sequenced in a study of CD8 T cells in ankylosing spondylitis. TCRdb re-derived calls from the 5' RACE reads in MiXCR, one entry per CDR3 protein. The sample has roughly 260,000 distinct CDR3 sequences, around 20% seen once. The source material was blood, either unsorted or a sorted T cell fraction (not recorded which). The receptor source for this set is a male donor with ankylosing spondylitis or in good health (not recorded which).

This chain links TRBV18 with TRBJ2-2; weak D call: TRBD1 (6 bases). Germline CDR1 reads KGHSH; CDR2 reads LQKENI. CDR3 length: 15 residues. The V end was cut by 4 bases, the J end by 0 bases, with 9 bases between. The CDR3 here is CASSRQGSNTGELFF. The CDR3 bases are TGTGCCAGCTCACGGCAGGGGTCGAACACCGGGGAGCTGTTTTTT.

The chain recombines TRBV12-3 or TRBV12-4 with TRBJ1-6; tentatively, D is TRBD1 (6 bases). There are 14 residues in the CDR3. Trimming took 6 bases from V and 9 from J, leaving 15 bases between them. Here the CDR3 DNA reads TGTGCCAGCAGGGGAGGGGGTGCAGGTTCACCCCTCCACTTT. Protein: CASRGGGAGSPLHF.

The chain carries TRBV7-3 and TRBJ2-3; 10 nucleotides match TRBD2. CDR3 length equals 17 residues. Germline values: CDR1 SGHTA, CDR2 FQGTGA. Trimming took 2 bases from V and 4 from J; bases not matched to a gene: 9. The CDR3 region is CASSLEALAGVADTQYF. DNA of the CDR3: TGTGCCAGCAGCTTAGAAGCTCTAGCGGGGGTGGCAGATACGCAGTATTTT.

This clonotype was seen only a few times. The chain links TRBV5-1 to TRBJ1-2; 7 bases are shared with TRBD1. The CDR3 runs 15 residues. Germline V lookup: CDR1 SGHRS, CDR2 YFSETQ. The V gene end was trimmed by 0 bases and the J gene end by 4 bases; junction bases not matched to a gene: 6. The DNA of the CDR3 is TGCGCCAGCAGCTTGGCCGGGACAGACATCTATGGCTACACCTTC. It specifies CASSLAGTDIYGYTF.

This clonotype has just a few counts. The rearrangement uses TRBV7-6 and TRBJ1-6; tentative D call: TRBD1 (5 bases). This CDR3 contains 14 residues. Germline CDR1 and CDR2: SGHVS and FNYEAQ. V lost 2 bases and J lost 9, with 11 bases in between. For the CDR3, the DNA is TGTGCCAGCAGCTTAATAGGGGTCGGTTCACCCCTCCACTTT. Translated: CASSLIGVGSPLHF.

The rearrangement links TRBV9 to TRBJ2-3; D is perhaps TRBD2 (6 bases). The CDR3 spans 14 residues. Germline V CDR1 and CDR2: SGDLS, YYNGEE. Trimming shortened V by 4 bases and J by 6 bases, and 15 bases separated the two germline ends. The CDR3 region has the DNA TGTGCCAGCAGCTCCAAGGGCGGGATGGATACGCAGTATTTT. Translation gives CASSSKGGMDTQYF.

The CDR3 DNA reads as TGTGCCAGCAGCCTCCGAACAGTTGGAGAGACCCAGTACTTC. It encodes CASSLRTVGETQYF. The J gene is TRBJ2-5, the V gene TRBV12-3 or TRBV12-4, with D unclear. The CDR3 totals 14 residues. V was shortened by 6 bases and J by 4 bases, with 15 bases between the two germline ends.